This TCR beta chain was sequenced in a study of T cell responses to AZD1222 COVID-19 vaccine. Germline-derived CDR1 and CDR2 are GTSNPN and SVGIG (reference sequence). This CDR3 comprises 16 residues. Germline trimming cut 0 bases from V and 6 bases from J; bases unmatched to any gene: 9. Only in-frame clones appear in the TCRdb table, and some are missing; sequencing was by immunoSEQ multiplex PCR. The table shows 150,000 or so clones, with 91% occurring only once. As concerns this clone: Its antigen remains unidentified.

Whole-study findings and limits: Unmutated variant regions are reportedly targeted by nearly half of spike-specific TCRs.

The receptor comes from an adult in good health. Sequenced here: peripheral blood, sampled on day 0 of AZD1222 vaccination. The rearrangement links TRBV30 to TRBJ1-5, with TRBD1 identical over 9 bases. CDR3: CAWSVQGASWGQPQHF. The CDR3 DNA follows: TGTGCCTGGAGTGTACAGGGGGCGAGCTGGGGTCAGCCCCAGCATTTT.